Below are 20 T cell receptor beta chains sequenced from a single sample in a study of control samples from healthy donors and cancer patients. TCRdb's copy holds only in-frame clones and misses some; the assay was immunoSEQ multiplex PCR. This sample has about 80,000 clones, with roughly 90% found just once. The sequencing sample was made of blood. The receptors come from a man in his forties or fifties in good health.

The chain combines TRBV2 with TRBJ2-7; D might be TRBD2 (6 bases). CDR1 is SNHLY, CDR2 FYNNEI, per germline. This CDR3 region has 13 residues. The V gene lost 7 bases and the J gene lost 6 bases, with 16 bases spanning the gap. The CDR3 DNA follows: TGTGCCAGCATGGCCCCGGGGGTCGGCGAGCAGTACTTC. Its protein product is CASMAPGVGEQYF.

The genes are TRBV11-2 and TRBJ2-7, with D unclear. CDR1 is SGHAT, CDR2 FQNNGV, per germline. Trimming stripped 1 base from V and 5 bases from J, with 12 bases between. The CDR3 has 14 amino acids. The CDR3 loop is CASSLVRAGHEQYF. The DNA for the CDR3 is TGTGCCAGCAGCTTAGTCAGAGCTGGCCACGAGCAGTACTTC.

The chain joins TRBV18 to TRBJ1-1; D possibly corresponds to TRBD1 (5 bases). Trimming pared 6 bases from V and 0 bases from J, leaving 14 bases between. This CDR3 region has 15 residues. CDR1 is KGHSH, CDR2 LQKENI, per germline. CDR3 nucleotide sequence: TGTGCCAGCTCTGACCCGGGACTTATGAACACTGAAGCTTTCTTT. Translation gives CASSDPGLMNTEAFF.

The CDR3 protein is CASTNFGQSTDTQYF. The CDR3 bases are TGTGCCAGCACCAATTTTGGACAGAGCACAGATACGCAGTATTTT. This chain links TRBV27 with TRBJ2-3; a possible D gene is TRBD1 (6 bases). The CDR3 spans 15 residues. The V end was cut by 7 bases, the J end by 0 bases, with 14 bases between. CDR1 and CDR2 from the germline V gene are MNHEY and SMNVEV (reference sequence).

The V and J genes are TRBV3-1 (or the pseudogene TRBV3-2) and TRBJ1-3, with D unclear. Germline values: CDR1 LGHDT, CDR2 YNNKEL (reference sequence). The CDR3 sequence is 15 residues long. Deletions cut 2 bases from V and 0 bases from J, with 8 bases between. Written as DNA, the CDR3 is TGTGCCAGCAGCCAAACCCCTCGCTCTGGAAACACCATATATTTT. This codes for CASSQTPRSGNTIYF.

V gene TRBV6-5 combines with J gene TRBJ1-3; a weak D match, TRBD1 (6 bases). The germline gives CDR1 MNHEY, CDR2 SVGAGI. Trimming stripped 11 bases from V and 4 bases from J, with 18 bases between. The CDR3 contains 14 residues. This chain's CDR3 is CAAEIRGSGNTIYF. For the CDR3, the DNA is TGTGCCGCAGAGATCAGGGGTTCGGGAAACACCATATATTTT.

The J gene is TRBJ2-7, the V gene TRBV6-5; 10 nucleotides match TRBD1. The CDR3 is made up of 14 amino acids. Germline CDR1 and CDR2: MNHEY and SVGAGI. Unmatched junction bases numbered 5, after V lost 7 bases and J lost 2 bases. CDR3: CASTRDRGTYEQYF. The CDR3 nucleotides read TGTGCCAGCACCCGGGACAGGGGAACCTACGAGCAGTACTTC.

The CDR3 region is CASSLQGFTDTQYF. As DNA, the CDR3 is TGTGCCAGCAGCTTGCAGGGCTTCACAGATACGCAGTATTTT. This rearrangement joins TRBV5-6 to TRBJ2-3, with TRBD1 as a possible D gene (5 bases). The V gene lost 1 base and the J gene lost 2 bases, with 8 bases spanning the gap. This CDR3 contains 14 residues. Germline lookup yields CDR1 SGHDT and CDR2 YYEEEE. The full variable domain, in which reference TRBV5-6 and TRBJ2-3 provide the parts outside the CDR3, is DAGVTQSPTHLIKTRGQQVTLRCSPKSGHDTVSWYQQALGQGPQFIFQYYEEEERQRGNFPDRFSGHQFPNYSSELNVNALLLGDSALYLCASSLQGFTDTQYFGPGTRLTVL.

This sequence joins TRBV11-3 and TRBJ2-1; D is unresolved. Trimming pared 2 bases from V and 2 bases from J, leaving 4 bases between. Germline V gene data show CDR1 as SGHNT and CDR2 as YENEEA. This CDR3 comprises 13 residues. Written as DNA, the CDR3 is TGTGCCAGCAGCTTACCACCCTACAATGAGCAGTTCTTC. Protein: CASSLPPYNEQFF. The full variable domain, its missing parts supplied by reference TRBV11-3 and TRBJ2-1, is EAGVVQSPRYKIIEKKQPVAFWCNPISGHNTLYWYLQNLGQGPELLIRYENEEAVDDSQLPKDRFSAERLKGVDSTLKIQPAELGDSAVYLCASSLPPYNEQFFGPGTRLTVL.

The CDR3 sequence: CASSHEGAPNEKLFF. In nucleotides, the CDR3 is TGCGCCAGCAGCCACGAGGGGGCGCCTAATGAAAAACTGTTTTTT. The rearrangement links TRBV4-1 to TRBJ1-4, with 7 bases fitting TRBD1. Germline-derived CDR1 and CDR2 are MGHRA and YSYEKL. The length of the CDR3 is 15 residues. The V segment lost 3 bases and the J segment 3 bases; nucleotides outside the gene matches: 4.

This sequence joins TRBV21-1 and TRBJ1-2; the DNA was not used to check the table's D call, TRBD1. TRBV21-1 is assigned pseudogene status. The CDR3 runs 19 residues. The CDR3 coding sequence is TGTGCCAGCAGCAACACCCCTGAGGGGACAGGGGGCTCTAACTATGGCTACACCTTC. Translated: CASSNTPEGTGGSNYGYTF.

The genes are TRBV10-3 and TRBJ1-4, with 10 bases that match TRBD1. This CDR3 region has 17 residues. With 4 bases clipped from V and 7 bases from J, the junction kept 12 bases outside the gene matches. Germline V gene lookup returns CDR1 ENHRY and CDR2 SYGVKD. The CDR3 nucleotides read TGTGCCATCAGTGCACCCTCCGGGACAGGGGTATCTGAAAAACTGTTTTTT. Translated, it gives CAISAPSGTGVSEKLFF.

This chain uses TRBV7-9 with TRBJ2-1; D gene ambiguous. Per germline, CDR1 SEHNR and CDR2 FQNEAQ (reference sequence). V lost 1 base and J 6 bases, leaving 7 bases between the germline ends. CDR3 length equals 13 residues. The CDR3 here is CASSLGLANEQFF. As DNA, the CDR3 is TGTGCCAGCAGCTTAGGGTTAGCCAATGAGCAGTTCTTC.

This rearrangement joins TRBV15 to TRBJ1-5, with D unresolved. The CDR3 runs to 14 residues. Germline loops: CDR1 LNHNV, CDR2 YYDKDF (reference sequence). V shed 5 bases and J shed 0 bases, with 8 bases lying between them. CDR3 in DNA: TGTGCCACCAGCCCATTGGATAGCAATCAGCCCCAGCATTTT. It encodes CATSPLDSNQPQHF.

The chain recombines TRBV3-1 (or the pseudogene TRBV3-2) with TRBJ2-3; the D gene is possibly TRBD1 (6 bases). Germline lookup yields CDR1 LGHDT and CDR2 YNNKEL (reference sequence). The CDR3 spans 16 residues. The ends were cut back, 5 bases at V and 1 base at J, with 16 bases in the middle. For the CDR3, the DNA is TGTGCCAGCAGCGAGAACAGGGCTTGGGGCACAGATACGCAGTATTTT. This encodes CASSENRAWGTDTQYF.

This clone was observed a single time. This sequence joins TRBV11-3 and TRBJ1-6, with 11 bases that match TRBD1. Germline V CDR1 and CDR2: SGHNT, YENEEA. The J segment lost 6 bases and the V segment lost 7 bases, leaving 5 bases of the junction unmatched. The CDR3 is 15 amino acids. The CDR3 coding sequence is TGTGCCAGCACCCCAGGGACAGGGGGTAATTCACCCCTCCACTTT. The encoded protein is CASTPGTGGNSPLHF.

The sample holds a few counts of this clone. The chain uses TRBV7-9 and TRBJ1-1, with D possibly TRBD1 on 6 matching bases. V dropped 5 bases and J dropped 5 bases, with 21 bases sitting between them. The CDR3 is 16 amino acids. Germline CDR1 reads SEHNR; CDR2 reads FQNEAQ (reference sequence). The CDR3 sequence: CASSPGGGGRGTEAFF. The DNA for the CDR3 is TGTGCCAGCAGCCCGGGGGGCGGGGGGAGAGGGACTGAAGCTTTCTTT.

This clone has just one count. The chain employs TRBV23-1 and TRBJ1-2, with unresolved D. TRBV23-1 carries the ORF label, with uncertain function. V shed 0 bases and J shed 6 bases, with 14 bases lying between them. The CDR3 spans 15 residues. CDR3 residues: CASSQSLGDPHGYTF. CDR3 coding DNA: TGCGCCAGCAGTCAATCCCTGGGAGACCCACATGGCTACACCTTC.

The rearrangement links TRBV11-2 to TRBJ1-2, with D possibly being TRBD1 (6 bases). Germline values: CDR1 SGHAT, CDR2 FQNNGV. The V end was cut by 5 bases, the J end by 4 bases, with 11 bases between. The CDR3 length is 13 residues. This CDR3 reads CASSPDSPYGYTF. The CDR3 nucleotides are TGTGCCAGCAGCCCGGACAGCCCCTATGGCTACACCTTC.

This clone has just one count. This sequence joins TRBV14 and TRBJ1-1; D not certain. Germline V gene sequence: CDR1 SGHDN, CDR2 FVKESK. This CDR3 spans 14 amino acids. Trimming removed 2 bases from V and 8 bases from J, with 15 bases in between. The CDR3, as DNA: TGTGCCAGCAGCCAACCTCCGGGAATTGGGGAAGCTTTCTTT. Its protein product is CASSQPPGIGEAFF.